The 18 T cell receptor beta chains reported below all come from one sample, sequenced in a study of T cells in Graves' hyperthyroidism and ophthalmopathy. RNA transcripts yielded amplified TCR beta CDR3 regions. The study used the HTBI primer set for a first-round RT-PCR of the TCR CDR3. Each CDR3 protein gets one entry after TCRdb re-called the multiplex PCR reads with MiXCR. The sample lists 560,000 or so distinct CDR3 sequences; about 20% were seen once. Sequencing was carried out using blood. The origin of the receptors is a middle-aged man with Graves' ophthalmopathy.

The chain couples TRBV5-1 to TRBJ2-5, with 7 bases aligning to TRBD1. CDR1 SGHRS and CDR2 YFSETQ come from the germline V gene. The CDR3 contains 16 residues. The J segment lost 1 base and the V segment lost 3 bases, leaving 9 bases of the junction unmatched. DNA of the CDR3: TGCGCCAGCAGCTCCGCTTCCCGACAGGGCCAAGAGACCCAGTACTTC. Its translation is CASSSASRQGQETQYF.

This clonotype was counted between two and nine times. This chain connects TRBV29-1 to TRBJ1-1; D might be TRBD1 (6 bases). The CDR3 sequence is 16 residues long. Germline values: CDR1 SQVTM, CDR2 ANQGSEA. Trimming pared 4 bases from V and 1 base from J, leaving 19 bases between. The CDR3 DNA follows: TGCAGCGTTGGACGGCTCGCAGGGGCCAAGAACACTGAAGCTTTCTTT. As protein: CSVGRLAGAKNTEAFF.

With regard to this clonotype: Possible read error: a much larger clone is one base away. The chain carries TRBV11-2 and TRBJ2-1, with unresolved D. This CDR3 spans 16 amino acids. CDR1 and CDR2 from the germline V gene are SGHAT and FQNNGV. CDR3 sequence: CASSLKVKSSYNKQFF. The CDR3 region has the DNA TGTGCCAGCAGCTTAAAAGTTAAAAGCTCCTACAATAAGCAGTTCTTC.

In this sample, this clonotype turned up many times. J is TRBJ2-7 and V is TRBV28; D might be TRBD2 (6 bases). Deletions cut 6 bases from V and 6 bases from J, with 15 bases between. Germline lookup yields CDR1 MDHEN and CDR2 SYDVKM. The CDR3 has 13 residues. CDR3 protein: CASSVLGRREQYF. The CDR3 DNA is TGTGCCAGCAGCGTCCTCGGGAGACGCGAGCAGTACTTC.

V gene TRBV2 combines with J gene TRBJ2-7; TRBD1 matches at 12 bases. Germline V lookup: CDR1 SNHLY, CDR2 FYNNEI. The length of the CDR3 is 18 residues. The ends lost 1 base at V and 4 bases at J; junction bases unmatched: 11. The CDR3 DNA sequence: TGTGCCAGCAGTGAAGTCCGATTGCCGGGACAGGGGGCTTACGAGCAGTACTTC. This translates into CASSEVRLPGQGAYEQYF.

This clonotype was detected a few times. The rearrangement uses TRBV19 and TRBJ1-3; maybe TRBD1 (6 bases). The CDR3 is 15 residues long. V was trimmed by 6 bases and J by 2 bases, leaving 14 bases between them. The germline CDR1 and CDR2 sequences are LNHDA and SQIVND (reference sequence). The DNA of the CDR3 is TGTGCCAGTAGCCTACAGGGAGTGACTGGAAACACCATATATTTT. It translates to CASSLQGVTGNTIYF.

This clonotype was observed many times. This chain connects TRBV28 to TRBJ2-7; no reliable D call. V was pared by 6 bases and J by 4 bases, with 7 bases between. The V gene's germline CDR1 is MDHEN and CDR2 SYDVKM. The CDR3 has 11 residues. CDR3 region: CASRQTYEQYF. For the CDR3, the DNA is TGTGCCAGCAGGCAAACTTACGAGCAGTACTTC.

This clonotype was counted between two and nine times. The V gene is TRBV6-1, the J gene TRBJ2-7; tentative D call: TRBD1 (7 bases). The V and J ends lost 10 bases and 3 bases respectively, with 16 bases between them. Germline CDR1 MNHNS, CDR2 SASEGT. This CDR3 region has 13 residues. The CDR3 loop reads CATRGRSVYEQYF. Written as DNA, the CDR3 is TGTGCCACCAGGGGGAGGTCGGTCTACGAGCAGTACTTC.

This clonotype was seen repeatedly, ten times or more. V gene TRBV12-3 or TRBV12-4 combines with J gene TRBJ1-1, with D hard to call. The CDR3 extends over 13 amino acids. V lost 4 bases, J lost 2 bases, and 8 bases lay in between. This CDR3 reads CASSWRINTEAFF. The CDR3 nucleotides are TGTGCCAGCAGTTGGCGAATTAACACTGAAGCTTTCTTT.

The V and J genes are TRBV20-1 and TRBJ2-2, with TRBD2 as a possible D gene (6 bases). This CDR3 has 15 residues. Germline V gene data show CDR1 as DFQATT and CDR2 as SNEGSKA (reference sequence). V was clipped by 0 bases and J by 1 base, with 9 bases between them. The DNA for the CDR3 is TGCAGTGCTAGAGATCCCGGGGGGAACACCGGGGAGCTGTTTTTT. This gives the protein CSARDPGGNTGELFF.

This clonotype has just a few counts. The rearrangement uses TRBV7-9 and TRBJ2-1; 7 nucleotides align to TRBD2. Unmatched junction bases numbered 4, after V lost 3 bases and J lost 2 bases. The germline CDR1 and CDR2 sequences are SEHNR and FQNEAQ (reference sequence). The CDR3 is 15 amino acids. DNA for the CDR3: TGTGCCAGCAGCTTCGACGGGGGGACCTACAATGAGCAGTTCTTC. It is translated as CASSFDGGTYNEQFF.

The V and J genes are TRBV20-1 and TRBJ2-3; D may match TRBD1 or TRBD2 (7 bases each). In germline, CDR1 is DFQATT, CDR2 SNEGSKA (reference sequence). The CDR3 totals 14 residues. The V and J ends lost 3 bases and 4 bases respectively, with 14 bases between them. Here the CDR3 reads CSASLQGGSDTQYF. CDR3 sequence (DNA): TGCAGTGCTAGTCTGCAGGGGGGGTCAGATACGCAGTATTTT.

J is TRBJ2-3 and V is TRBV6-1, with 10 bases identical to TRBD1. The CDR3 contains 15 residues. The germline V gene has CDR1 MNHNS and CDR2 SASEGT. With 8 bases clipped from V and 2 bases from J, the junction kept 7 bases outside the gene matches. CDR3 in amino acids: CASAPGQGSTDTQYF. The CDR3 DNA follows: TGTGCCAGCGCCCCGGGACAGGGGTCCACAGATACGCAGTATTTT.

This clonotype was found many times. The rearrangement links TRBV20-1 to TRBJ1-1; no definite D call. The V end was cut by 0 bases, the J end by 1 base, with 6 bases between. The V gene's germline CDR1 is DFQATT and CDR2 SNEGSKA (reference sequence). The CDR3 totals 13 residues. DNA for the CDR3: TGCAGTGCTAGAGAACGAGGGAACACTGAAGCTTTCTTT. Translation: CSARERGNTEAFF.

This clonotype was observed at least ten times. The V gene is TRBV18, the J gene TRBJ2-7; D is undetermined. The CDR3 is 13 residues long. Looked up from germline, CDR1 is KGHSH and CDR2 is LQKENI. V was pared by 4 bases and J by 3 bases, with 10 bases between. CDR3 DNA sequence: TGTGCCAGCTCACTCATCCAAAGCTACGAGCAGTACTTC. This translates into CASSLIQSYEQYF.

This chain uses TRBV6-1 with TRBJ2-5; D remains ambiguous. The CDR3 totals 12 residues. The germline CDR1 and CDR2 sequences are MNHNS and SASEGT. V was pared by 7 bases and J by 5 bases, with 11 bases between. CDR3 DNA: TGTGCCAGCACCAAAACCGGGGAGACCCAGTACTTC. It yields the protein CASTKTGETQYF.

This clonotype was seen a handful of times. The rearrangement uses TRBV30 and TRBJ2-1, with 9 bases identical to TRBD2. Germline CDR1 reads GTSNPN; CDR2 reads SVGIG (reference sequence). J lost 6 bases, V lost 2 bases, and 5 bases had no gene match. The CDR3 length is 14 residues. The CDR3 DNA is TGTGCCTGGAGTACAAGCGGGAGGCCCAATGAGCAGTTCTTC. Protein product: CAWSTSGRPNEQFF.

This clonotype appeared many times. CDR3 coding DNA: TGTGCCAGCAGCCCGACAGGAGATTACGAGCAGTACTTC. Amino acids: CASSPTGDYEQYF. J is TRBJ2-7 and V is TRBV12-3 or TRBV12-4; D is possibly TRBD1 (6 bases). V was shortened by 6 bases and J by 4 bases, with 13 bases between the two germline ends. There are 13 residues in the CDR3.